This TCR beta chain stems from a study of OX40 agonist ivuxolimab in advanced cancers. Trimming left V 2 bases short and J 5 bases short, with 15 bases between. The CDR3 is 15 residues long. Some clones are missing from TCRdb's copy, which holds only in-frame ones; the method was immunoSEQ multiplex PCR. The sample holds tens of thousands of clones, around 87% seen once. The clonotype was recovered from an adult with an advanced solid tumor such as melanoma, head and neck, liver or kidney cancer. This chain links TRBV6-7 with TRBJ1-2; D is unresolved. TRBV6-7 is sorted into the ORF group, with uncertain function. Sequenced material: CD4+ or CD8+ T cells sorted from blood, taken in a trial of the OX40 agonist ivuxolimab. CDR3 amino acids: CASSYRGIGDYGYTF. The CDR3 nucleotides are TGTGCCAGCAGTTACCGAGGGATTGGGGATTATGGCTACACCTTC.